These 22 T cell receptor beta chains were all obtained from the same sample, sequenced in a study of blood T cell repertoires in COVID-19. The assay was immunoSEQ multiplex PCR, and TCRdb's table has in-frame clones only and misses some. The table shows roughly 84,000 clones, with roughly 75% occurring only once. Sequenced input: peripheral blood. Receptors were obtained from a woman aged 50 to 65 with acute or convalescent COVID-19.

The chain links TRBV29-1 to TRBJ2-1; 9 nucleotides match TRBD2. This CDR3 region has 12 residues. The germline V gene has CDR1 SQVTM and CDR2 ANQGSEA. The junction had 7 bases not matched to a gene; V was cut back by 4 bases and J by 12 bases. The CDR3, as DNA: TGCAGCGTTGCGGCGGGAGGGAGTGTGCAGTTCTTC. It is translated as CSVAAGGSVQFF.

Here the CDR3 DNA reads TGCGCCAGCAGCCTTACTTACCCGAGCTCCTATAATTCACCCCTCCACTTT. Amino acid sequence: CASSLTYPSSYNSPLHF. The chain links TRBV5-1 to TRBJ1-6; D uncertain. The CDR3 totals 17 residues. V was cut by 4 bases and J by 0 bases, with 14 bases left in between. Looked up from germline, CDR1 is SGHRS and CDR2 is YFSETQ.

The gene calls are TRBV27 and TRBJ1-2; TRBD1 agrees at 8 bases. Trimming at V came to 5 bases and at J to 3 bases, leaving 11 bases not matched to a gene. The CDR3 runs to 16 residues. Germline loops: CDR1 MNHEY, CDR2 SMNVEV (reference sequence). CDR3 nucleotides: TGTGCCAGCAGTAGTGGTCCCACAGGGGGAGACTATGGCTACACCTTC. It translates to CASSSGPTGGDYGYTF.

This clone was counted a single time. The CDR3 DNA is TGTGCCAGCAGTTACTCGCCCAGGGACACTGAAGCTTTCTTT. This translates into CASSYSPRDTEAFF. The V call is TRBV6-5, the J call TRBJ1-1, with TRBD1 as a possible D gene (5 bases). Trimming took off 0 bases at V and 3 bases at J, with 8 bases between the two ends. CDR1 is MNHEY and CDR2 is SVGAGI in the germline V gene. The CDR3 covers 14 residues.

This clone has a count of ten or more. CDR3 region: CASSQGGLVGTDTQYF. The CDR3 DNA is TGTGCCAGCAGCCAAGGGGGGCTAGTGGGAACAGATACGCAGTATTTT. The chain has TRBV3-1 (or the pseudogene TRBV3-2) and TRBJ2-3; possibly TRBD1 for D (6 bases). The CDR3 consists of 16 residues. V was cut by 1 base and J by 3 bases, with 14 bases left in between. In germline, CDR1 is LGHDT, CDR2 YNNKEL (reference sequence).

This clone came up a few times. This sequence joins TRBV15 and TRBJ2-7; 7 bases line up with TRBD1. The CDR3 sequence is 14 residues long. The germline V gene has CDR1 LNHNV and CDR2 YYDKDF (reference sequence). V was clipped by 6 bases and J by 0 bases; unmatched bases: 5. CDR3 region: CATRRTGDSYEQYF. The CDR3 DNA sequence: TGTGCCACCAGGAGGACAGGCGACTCCTACGAGCAGTACTTC.

This chain joins TRBV7-9 and TRBJ2-5; a weak D match, TRBD2 (6 bases). V was cut by 0 bases and J by 2 bases, with 13 bases left in between. The CDR3 is 16 amino acids. Germline V gives CDR1 SEHNR, CDR2 FQNEAQ (reference sequence). The CDR3 reads CASSLANRGGQETQYF. Written as DNA, the CDR3 is TGTGCCAGCAGCTTAGCGAATAGGGGAGGACAAGAGACCCAGTACTTC. The whole variable domain, remainder taken from reference TRBV7-9 and TRBJ2-5, is DTGVSQNPRHKITKRGQNVTFRCDPISEHNRLYWYRQTLGQGPEFLTYFQNEAQLEKSRLLSDRFSAERPKGSFSTLEIQRTEQGDSAMYLCASSLANRGGQETQYFGPGTRLLVL.

The genes are TRBV2 and TRBJ2-3; maybe TRBD1 (5 bases). The germline gives CDR1 SNHLY, CDR2 FYNNEI. The CDR3 spans 15 residues. The germline V and J ends were trimmed by 3 bases and 1 base, with 11 bases remaining between them. In DNA, the CDR3 is TGTGCCAGCAGTGAGGGGCAGGGTCGCACAGATACGCAGTATTTT. This encodes CASSEGQGRTDTQYF.

The V gene is TRBV5-5, the J gene TRBJ2-5, with D unclear. V dropped 1 base and J dropped 3 bases, with 10 bases sitting between them. This CDR3 has 14 amino acids. The V gene's germline CDR1 is SGHKS and CDR2 YYEKEE (reference sequence). This CDR3 is CASSLRMGEETQYF. The CDR3 DNA follows: TGTGCCAGCAGCTTGAGGATGGGCGAAGAGACCCAGTACTTC. The full variable domain, completed using reference TRBV5-5 and TRBJ2-5, is DAGVTQSPTHLIKTRGQQVTLRCSPISGHKSVSWYQQVLGQGPQFIFQYYEKEERGRGNFPDRFSARQFPNYSSELNVNALLLGDSALYLCASSLRMGEETQYFGPGTRLLVL.

This chain joins TRBV7-9 and TRBJ1-3; 7 nucleotides match TRBD1. The V and J ends lost 5 bases and 2 bases, in that order; junction bases with no gene match: 9. The CDR3 covers 16 residues. Looked up from germline, CDR1 is SEHNR and CDR2 is FQNEAQ (reference sequence). CDR3: CASSQVSGGTGNTIYF. The CDR3 nucleotides are TGTGCCAGCAGCCAAGTCTCAGGGGGAACTGGAAACACCATATATTTT.

The chain recombines TRBV5-1 with TRBJ2-2; 10 bases match TRBD1. CDR1 and CDR2 (germline): SGHRS, YFSETQ. The CDR3 runs 16 residues. Trimming at V came to 4 bases and at J to 0 bases, leaving 3 bases not matched to a gene. DNA for the CDR3: TGCGCCAGCAGCCGACAGGGGGCGGCGAACACCGGGGAGCTGTTTTTT. Translation gives CASSRQGAANTGELFF.

This chain joins TRBV27 and TRBJ1-6; TRBD1 agrees at 11 bases. Germline loops: CDR1 MNHEY, CDR2 SMNVEV (reference sequence). The J segment lost 9 bases and the V segment lost 3 bases, leaving 1 base of the junction unmatched. The CDR3 contains 14 residues. CDR3 coding DNA: TGTGCCAGCAGTTTCGGGACAGGGGGTTCACCCCTCCACTTT. Its translation is CASSFGTGGSPLHF.

The V call is TRBV12-3 or TRBV12-4, the J call TRBJ1-4; D perhaps matches TRBD1 (6 bases). There are 13 residues in the CDR3. The ends were cut back, 3 bases at V and 7 bases at J, with 9 bases in the middle. DNA of the CDR3: TGTGCCAGCAGTTTGGGCAGGGGTGAAAAACTGTTTTTT. It specifies CASSLGRGEKLFF.

The chain uses TRBV9 and TRBJ1-1, with TRBD1 as a possible D gene (5 bases). The CDR3 runs to 13 residues. V was clipped by 4 bases and J by 5 bases, with 12 bases between them. Germline V gene lookup returns CDR1 SGDLS and CDR2 YYNGEE. The CDR3 here is CASSSGGRTEAFF. The CDR3 DNA reads TGTGCCAGCAGCTCCGGGGGGAGGACTGAAGCTTTCTTT.

In this sample, this clone turned up a few times. V is TRBV19 and J is TRBJ1-3; D may be TRBD1 (5 bases). V was trimmed by 6 bases and J by 0 bases, leaving 9 bases between them. Looked up from germline, CDR1 is LNHDA and CDR2 is SQIVND (reference sequence). The CDR3 has 14 amino acids. The CDR3 here is CASRGHRSGNTIYF. DNA for the CDR3: TGTGCCAGTAGAGGACATCGCTCTGGAAACACCATATATTTT. Supplemented by reference TRBV19 and TRBJ1-3, the full variable domain reads DGGITQSPKYLFRKEGQNVTLSCEQNLNHDAMYWYRQDPGQGLRLIYYSQIVNDFQKGDIAEGYSVSREKKESFPLTVTSAQKNPTAFYLCASRGHRSGNTIYFGEGSWLTVV.

This CDR3 is CATSSGTGTNQPQHF. The CDR3 nucleotides read TGTGCCACCAGCAGCGGAACAGGGACCAATCAGCCCCAGCATTTT. The V call is TRBV15, the J call TRBJ1-5; D is perhaps TRBD1 (6 bases). The V end lost 3 bases, the J end lost 3 bases, and 12 bases lay between the germline ends. The CDR3 covers 15 residues. The V gene's germline CDR1 is LNHNV and CDR2 YYDKDF (reference sequence).

This clone was found once. The rearrangement uses TRBV5-5 and TRBJ2-3; D call uncertain. V was shortened by 2 bases and J by 4 bases, with 14 bases between the two germline ends. CDR3 length equals 15 residues. The V gene's germline CDR1 is SGHKS and CDR2 YYEKEE (reference sequence). The CDR3 sequence: CASSLRLGSADTQYF. The CDR3 coding sequence is TGTGCCAGCAGCTTAAGATTAGGAAGCGCAGATACGCAGTATTTT. Supplemented by reference TRBV5-5 and TRBJ2-3, the full variable domain reads DAGVTQSPTHLIKTRGQQVTLRCSPISGHKSVSWYQQVLGQGPQFIFQYYEKEERGRGNFPDRFSARQFPNYSSELNVNALLLGDSALYLCASSLRLGSADTQYFGPGTRLTVL.

V is TRBV7-9 and J is TRBJ1-3; 7 bases are shared with TRBD1. V was clipped by 7 bases and J by 2 bases; unmatched bases: 2. This CDR3 has 13 residues. Germline loops: CDR1 SEHNR, CDR2 FQNEAQ (reference sequence). CDR3 in DNA: TGTGCCAGCATCGGGACAGCTGGAAACACCATATATTTT. This encodes CASIGTAGNTIYF.

V is TRBV10-2 and J is TRBJ1-1, with a possible D match to TRBD1 (6 bases). Looked up from germline, CDR1 is WSHSY and CDR2 is SAAADI. The CDR3 sequence is 13 residues long. With 2 bases removed from V and 2 bases from J, the gap between germline ends came to 6 bases. The CDR3 here is CASSEGGNTEAFF. For the CDR3, the DNA is TGCGCCAGCAGTGAGGGGGGCAACACTGAAGCTTTCTTT.

Of note for this clone: At one of its ends the junction is not consistent with the germline gene, which may arise from a read error. The chain uses TRBV3-1 (or the pseudogene TRBV3-2) and TRBJ2-2; TRBD2 matches 8 bases. The CDR3 consists of 14 residues. Germline V gene lookup returns CDR1 LGHDT and CDR2 YNNKEL (reference sequence). CDR3 in DNA: TGTGCCAGCAGACAAGCGGGGGTAGCCGGGGAGCTGTTTTTT. This codes for CASRQAGVAGELFF.

This clone was picked up one time. One end of the junction fails to match germline, which may point to a read error. The chain employs TRBV2 and TRBJ2-3, with TRBD2 matching over 15 bases. Per the germline V gene, CDR1 is SNHLY and CDR2 is FYNNEI. The CDR3 sequence is 13 residues long. The CDR3 DNA reads TGTGCCAGCAGTGAAAGGACTAGCGGGGGGGCGGATTTT. Translation: CASSERTSGGADF.

V gene TRBV10-2 combines with J gene TRBJ1-2, with D maybe TRBD1 (6 bases). CDR1 is WSHSY and CDR2 is SAAADI in the germline V gene. V shed 6 bases and J shed 5 bases, with 16 bases lying between them. The CDR3 covers 14 residues. CDR3 DNA: TGCGCCAGCAGCGAAGGGACATCGAGTTATGGCTACACCTTC. It yields the protein CASSEGTSSYGYTF.